Shown below are 7 T cell receptor beta chains from a single sample sequenced in a study of blood T cells in healthy people across ages. A J-beta primer mix and a sample-barcoded 5' primer were used in a second PCR of roughly 6 to 11 cycles. TCRdb reanalysed the 5' RACE reads using MiXCR and keeps one entry per CDR3 protein. The sample includes 750,000 to 850,000 distinct CDR3 sequences, about 25% of them seen just once. The same specimen was also included in a second study, on T cells of mothers and their children.

Sequences were obtained from blood. The source is a boy aged 10-17 years in good health.

This clonotype was recorded once. The J gene is TRBJ1-3, the V gene TRBV28; 7 bases align to TRBD1. Trimming took 6 bases from V and 6 from J; bases not matched to a gene: 8. Germline-derived CDR1 and CDR2 are MDHEN and SYDVKM. The CDR3 consists of 14 residues. CDR3 nucleotides: TGTGCCAGCAGCCTGGTGACAGGGTTAAACACCATATATTTT. This gives the protein CASSLVTGLNTIYF.

CDR3 sequence reads: CASTRQNSGRYNEQFF. Written as DNA, the CDR3 is TGTGCCAGCACCAGACAGAATAGCGGGAGGTACAATGAGCAGTTCTTC. J is TRBJ2-1 and V is TRBV6-2 or TRBV6-3, with 10 bases matching TRBD2. Germline V gene data show CDR1 as MNHEY and CDR2 as SVGEGT. The CDR3 is 16 residues long. V shed 7 bases and J 4 bases; nucleotides not matched to a gene: 10.

The genes are TRBV29-1 and TRBJ1-2, with D hard to call. CDR3 size: 12 residues. From germline, CDR1 is SQVTM and CDR2 ANQGSEA. The CDR3 DNA reads TGCACCCCGCTGGGGTACCTCTATGGCTACACCTTC. As protein: CTPLGYLYGYTF.

The chain joins TRBV20-1 to TRBJ2-7, with 10 nucleotides matching TRBD2. Germline trimming cut 0 bases from V and 6 bases from J; bases unmatched to any gene: 5. Germline V gives CDR1 DFQATT, CDR2 SNEGSKA (reference sequence). The CDR3 spans 14 residues. The CDR3 region has the DNA TGCAGTGCTAGAGATGTAGCGGGAGGTGGCGAGCAGTACTTC. This translates into CSARDVAGGGEQYF.

This clonotype was recorded at least ten times. V gene TRBV5-1 combines with J gene TRBJ2-4, with 8 bases fitting TRBD1. Germline CDR1 and CDR2: SGHRS and YFSETQ. V shed 4 bases and J 5 bases; nucleotides not matched to a gene: 11. The CDR3 runs to 16 residues. The CDR3: CASSIGTGAAQNIQYF. CDR3 nucleotides: TGCGCCAGCAGCATTGGGACAGGAGCCGCCCAAAACATTCAGTACTTC.

This clonotype was found a few times. V usage is TRBV29-1 and J usage is TRBJ2-3; 7 positions agree with TRBD2. This CDR3 is 13 amino acids long. Trimming cost V 6 bases and J 6 bases; bases outside gene matches: 9. The germline CDR1 and CDR2 sequences are SQVTM and ANQGSEA. Here the CDR3 DNA reads TGCAGCGTGACCGGAAAGGGAGGGGATACGCAGTATTTT. Translating it yields CSVTGKGGDTQYF.

The chain employs TRBV7-9 and TRBJ2-3; 11 bases are a match to TRBD2. CDR1 and CDR2 (germline): SEHNR, FQNEAQ (reference sequence). V trimming: 5 bases; J trimming: 3 bases; junction bases outside the gene matches: 7. The CDR3 consists of 16 residues. This chain's CDR3 is CASSGRGTSGTDTQYF. The CDR3 region has the DNA TGTGCCAGCAGCGGAAGGGGGACTAGCGGAACAGATACGCAGTATTTT.